Below, 27 T cell receptor beta chains from the same sample are listed, as sequenced in a study of T cells in Graves' hyperthyroidism and ophthalmopathy. TCR beta CDR3 regions were amplified from RNA transcripts. A first-round RT-PCR of the TCR CDR3 used the HTBI primer set. In TCRdb, the multiplex PCR reads were re-called with MiXCR into one record per CDR3 protein. The table records 550,000 to 600,000 distinct CDR3 sequences, 46% of them present only once. Sample: peripheral blood or thyroid tissue (not recorded which). These receptors originate from an adult woman with Graves' disease, either hyperthyroidism or ophthalmopathy (not recorded which).

This chain links TRBV29-1 with TRBJ1-2; TRBD1 is a possible D gene (5 bases). The germline gives CDR1 SQVTM, CDR2 ANQGSEA. Between the trimmed V and J ends, which lost 0 bases and 4 bases, there was a span of 15 bases. The CDR3 loop spans 15 amino acids. CDR3: CSVEDRAVGVYGYTF. The CDR3, as DNA: TGCAGCGTTGAAGATCGGGCCGTGGGGGTCTATGGCTACACCTTC.

This clonotype showed up many times. V gene TRBV15 combines with J gene TRBJ2-5; tentatively, D is TRBD1 (5 bases). CDR3 length equals 15 residues. Looked up from germline, CDR1 is LNHNV and CDR2 is YYDKDF (reference sequence). The V and J ends lost 8 bases and 5 bases respectively, with 21 bases between them. In DNA form, the CDR3 reads TGTGCCACCGCGGTTGGACACCAGGCTTGGGAGACCCAGTACTTC. Translating it yields CATAVGHQAWETQYF.

Many counts were recorded for this clonotype. The J gene is TRBJ1-5, the V gene TRBV15; D is undetermined. This CDR3 has 14 amino acids. CDR1 is LNHNV, CDR2 YYDKDF, per germline (reference sequence). Trimming took 0 bases from V and 4 from J, leaving 7 bases between them. The CDR3 coding sequence is TGTGCCACCAGCAGAGATAAGGTAAATCAGCCCCAGCATTTT. It translates to CATSRDKVNQPQHF.

This clonotype was counted many times. The chain links TRBV20-1 to TRBJ2-7; D unclear. The CDR3 loop spans 15 amino acids. Per germline, CDR1 DFQATT and CDR2 SNEGSKA (reference sequence). V was pared by 1 base and J by 0 bases, with 13 bases between. CDR3 sequence reads: CSARVWRHRSYEQYF. Written as DNA, the CDR3 is TGCAGTGCTAGAGTATGGCGCCACCGCTCCTACGAGCAGTACTTC.

The rearrangement uses TRBV9 and TRBJ1-3; D possibly corresponds to TRBD1 (5 bases). This CDR3 is built from 17 residues. In germline, CDR1 is SGDLS, CDR2 YYNGEE. V lost 0 bases, J lost 3 bases, and 16 bases lay in between. In DNA form, the CDR3 reads TGTGCCAGCAGCGTAGAGAGGGACGCGGGCTATGGAAACACCATATATTTT. Translated, it gives CASSVERDAGYGNTIYF.

Concerning this clonotype itself: The limits of the CDR3 on the DNA are not certain, so only TCRdb's listed CDR3 is given. The chain links TRBV7-9 to TRBJ1-2; the table's D call TRBD1 went unverified against the DNA. CDR1 SEHNR and CDR2 FQNEAQ come from the germline V gene (reference sequence). From its first to its last residue, the CDR3 has 18 amino acids. The CDR3 is CASSSVISDTEAFFGYTF.

The sample holds many counts of this clonotype. The chain couples TRBV6-6 to TRBJ2-7; D gene ambiguous. Trimming took off 6 bases at V and 6 bases at J, with 12 bases between the two ends. The CDR3 consists of 12 residues. The germline V gene has CDR1 MNHNY and CDR2 SVGAGI (reference sequence). The chain's CDR3 is CASRSTRPEQYF. The CDR3 nucleotides read TGTGCCAGCAGATCGACCAGGCCCGAGCAGTACTTC.

This clonotype was observed many times. The rearrangement uses TRBV7-9 and TRBJ2-5; D is possibly TRBD1 (5 bases). CDR3 length: 14 amino acids. Germline V gene data show CDR1 as SEHNR and CDR2 as FQNEAQ (reference sequence). V was shortened by 5 bases and J by 0 bases, with 10 bases between the two germline ends. In DNA form, the CDR3 reads TGTGCCAGCAGCCTCGGACACAACCAAGAGACCCAGTACTTC. Translation: CASSLGHNQETQYF.

V is TRBV7-2 and J is TRBJ1-2, with 7 nucleotides matching TRBD1. This CDR3 has 14 residues. CDR1 is SGHTA, CDR2 FQGNSA, per germline. V was clipped by 4 bases and J by 4 bases; unmatched bases: 6. CDR3: CASSSRQGLYGYTF. In DNA form, the CDR3 reads TGTGCCAGCAGCTCTCGACAGGGCCTCTATGGCTACACCTTC.

About this clonotype: An end of the junction differs from the germline gene, which may be a read error. The CDR3 nucleotides are TGTGCCAGCAGCTTCGATGGGAGTCAGCCCCAGCATTTT. It is translated as CASSFDGSQPQHF. The V call is TRBV5-1, the J call TRBJ1-5, with no clear D. The CDR3 length is 13 residues. Germline assignment: CDR1 SGHRS and CDR2 YFSETQ.

The J gene is TRBJ1-2, the V gene TRBV29-1, with TRBD1 matching over 9 bases. This CDR3 has 15 residues. In germline, CDR1 is SQVTM, CDR2 ANQGSEA. The trim removed 3 bases at V and 4 bases at J, leaving 9 bases unmatched. CDR3 protein: CSVDGGGQGFYGYTF. The CDR3 region has the DNA TGCAGCGTTGATGGGGGGGGACAGGGTTTCTATGGCTACACCTTC.

At least ten counts were recorded for this clonotype. The chain uses TRBV20-1 and TRBJ1-5, with D unclear. Germline V lookup: CDR1 DFQATT, CDR2 SNEGSKA (reference sequence). V dropped 4 bases and J dropped 0 bases, with 13 bases sitting between them. This CDR3 is 15 amino acids long. CDR3: CSATSDPYSNQPQHF. The CDR3 bases are TGCAGTGCTACCTCCGATCCTTATAGCAATCAGCCCCAGCATTTT.

This chain uses TRBV5-6 with TRBJ2-2, with TRBD1 matching 11 bases. The V and J ends lost 3 bases and 7 bases, in that order; junction bases with no gene match: 5. The CDR3 length is 15 residues. Germline-derived CDR1 and CDR2 are SGHDT and YYEEEE. The CDR3 protein is CASSYRDRGFGELFF. The CDR3 DNA reads as TGTGCCAGCAGCTACCGGGACAGGGGGTTCGGGGAGCTGTTTTTT.

This rearrangement joins TRBV2 to TRBJ2-2, with D unresolved. Looked up from germline, CDR1 is SNHLY and CDR2 is FYNNEI. V was shortened by 2 bases and J by 8 bases, with 6 bases between the two germline ends. The CDR3 consists of 12 residues. CDR3 sequence reads: CASSELIGELFF. The CDR3 coding sequence is TGTGCCAGCAGTGAATTGATAGGGGAGCTGTTTTTT.

The chain combines TRBV7-3 with TRBJ2-2; D perhaps matches TRBD2 (6 bases). The CDR3 covers 16 residues. V was shortened by 5 bases and J by 4 bases, with 17 bases between the two germline ends. From germline, CDR1 is SGHTA and CDR2 FQGTGA. CDR3 nucleotides: TGTGCCAGCAGCCCAGGGACTCTCCGGCCCACCGGGGAGCTGTTTTTT. The encoded protein is CASSPGTLRPTGELFF.

This clonotype has a count of ten or more. The chain employs TRBV6-1 and TRBJ2-5, with 11 bases fitting TRBD2. Germline trimming cut 5 bases from V and 3 bases from J; bases unmatched to any gene: 8. Germline CDR1 and CDR2: MNHNS and SASEGT. This CDR3 spans 16 amino acids. CDR3 DNA: TGTGCCAGCAGTATCACCGGGACTAGCGGAGAAGAGACCCAGTACTTC. Protein product: CASSITGTSGEETQYF.

This clonotype was picked up many times. V usage is TRBV19 and J usage is TRBJ1-5, with D perhaps matching TRBD1 (5 bases). This CDR3 comprises 15 residues. V lost 7 bases to trimming and J lost 4 bases, with 17 bases between them. The germline gives CDR1 LNHDA, CDR2 SQIVND (reference sequence). The CDR3 loop is CASTRAGTANQPQHF. In nucleotides, the CDR3 is TGTGCCAGTACTCGAGCCGGGACGGCTAATCAGCCCCAGCATTTT.

The chain couples TRBV19 to TRBJ2-5; 8 nucleotides agree with TRBD2. V dropped 7 bases and J dropped 4; count of bases not matched to a gene: 8. This CDR3 has 14 residues. Germline CDR1 is LNHDA and CDR2 is SQIVND (reference sequence). CDR3 amino acids: CASNSGLGVETQYF. CDR3 sequence (DNA): TGTGCCAGTAACTCGGGACTAGGGGTAGAGACCCAGTACTTC.

This rearrangement joins TRBV29-1 to TRBJ1-1, with 7 bases matching TRBD1. Germline loops: CDR1 SQVTM, CDR2 ANQGSEA. The CDR3 runs 15 residues. The V gene end was trimmed by 6 bases and the J gene end by 0 bases; junction bases not matched to a gene: 10. Here the CDR3 DNA reads TGCAGCGTAAATAGGGACAGCTCTATGAACACTGAAGCTTTCTTT. This encodes CSVNRDSSMNTEAFF. Using reference TRBV29-1 and TRBJ1-1 for the parts outside the CDR3, the full variable domain is SAVISQKPSRDICQRGTSLTIQCQVDSQVTMMFWYRQQPGQSLTLIATANQGSEATYESGFVIDKFPISRPNLTFSTLTVSNMSPEDSSIYLCSVNRDSSMNTEAFFGQGTRLTVV.

The chain couples TRBV20-1 to TRBJ1-1; D ambiguous. The ends were cut back, 6 bases at V and 1 base at J, with 18 bases in the middle. CDR1 DFQATT and CDR2 SNEGSKA come from the germline V gene (reference sequence). CDR3 length: 15 residues. The CDR3 loop reads CSALGSGPTNTEAFF. DNA for the CDR3: TGCAGTGCCCTGGGATCCGGACCGACGAACACTGAAGCTTTCTTT.

The J gene is TRBJ1-6, the V gene TRBV7-9; 9 nucleotides agree with TRBD1. The CDR3 runs to 15 residues. Germline V lookup: CDR1 SEHNR, CDR2 FQNEAQ (reference sequence). The J segment lost 8 bases and the V segment lost 3 bases, leaving 5 bases of the junction unmatched. The CDR3 here is CASSLARTGDSPLHF. The CDR3, as DNA: TGTGCCAGCAGCTTGGCTAGGACAGGGGATTCACCCCTCCACTTT.

This clonotype was detected a few times. CDR3 protein: CAWSVGPTHTIYF. In DNA form, the CDR3 reads TGTGCCTGGAGTGTAGGCCCCACTCACACCATATATTTT. This sequence joins TRBV30 and TRBJ1-3; D uncertain. CDR1 and CDR2 (germline): GTSNPN, SVGIG (reference sequence). Between the trimmed V and J ends, which lost 0 bases and 8 bases, there was a span of 11 bases. The CDR3 extends over 13 amino acids.

The chain is built from TRBV29-1 and TRBJ1-2, with 9 bases matching TRBD1. V lost 6 bases and J lost 5; bases outside the gene matches: 7. The CDR3 is made up of 13 amino acids. Germline CDR1 SQVTM, CDR2 ANQGSEA. The CDR3 here is CSVDRDRAYGYTF. CDR3 in DNA: TGCAGCGTAGACCGGGACAGGGCGTATGGCTACACCTTC.

This clonotype came up many times. The rearrangement joins TRBV4-1 to TRBJ1-1; the D is unclear. V lost 5 bases to trimming and J lost 0 bases, with 10 bases between them. The length of the CDR3 is 14 residues. Germline V gene data show CDR1 as MGHRA and CDR2 as YSYEKL. The chain's CDR3 is CASSKRGLNTEAFF. Written as DNA, the CDR3 is TGCGCCAGCAGCAAGCGCGGTCTGAACACTGAAGCTTTCTTT.

This clonotype was seen repeatedly, ten times or more. The chain carries TRBV5-6 and TRBJ1-4; the match to TRBD1 covers 7 bases. V was pared by 5 bases and J by 5 bases, with 6 bases of the junction left unmatched. The CDR3 length is 14 residues. Germline V gene data show CDR1 as SGHDT and CDR2 as YYEEEE. The CDR3 nucleotides read TGTGCCAGCAGTTTCGGACAGGAGAATGAAAAACTGTTTTTT. This sequence encodes CASSFGQENEKLFF.

At least ten counts were recorded for this clonotype. The CDR3 sequence: CSVVVGTGELFF. In DNA, the CDR3 is TGCAGCGTTGTTGTTGGGACCGGGGAGCTGTTTTTT. The chain combines TRBV29-1 with TRBJ2-2; D gene uncertain. V dropped 4 bases and J dropped 5 bases, with 8 bases sitting between them. The CDR3 runs 12 residues. Germline V gene sequence: CDR1 SQVTM, CDR2 ANQGSEA.

This clonotype was counted once. The chain couples TRBV10-3 to TRBJ1-5, with a possible D match to TRBD1 (6 bases). V was clipped by 0 bases and J by 7 bases, with 13 bases between them. CDR3 length: 15 residues. Germline V gene sequence: CDR1 ENHRY, CDR2 SYGVKD. The CDR3: CAISESREGGQPQHF. The CDR3, as DNA: TGTGCCATCAGTGAGTCTAGGGAGGGGGGGCAGCCCCAGCATTTT.